This T cell receptor beta chain derives from a study of cytomegalovirus exposure and HLA in healthy donors. Study conclusions and caveats: Beyond CMV serostatus, there was no information to go on about immune exposure.

Healthy bone marrow donors made up the cohort. Vbeta (60) and Jbeta (13) primers were used in the PCR. TCRdb's table, derived via immunoSEQ multiplex PCR, lists solely in-frame clones and lacks some. The data show 110,000 or so clones, 76% seen once. Comment on this clone: The antigen remains unidentified.

The sequence was obtained from a man aged 45-65 years in good health and CMV-seropositive. The sample comprised PBMCs.

CDR3 coding DNA: TGTGCCAGCAGCACCCGACAGATCTACGAGCAGTACTTC. It specifies CASSTRQIYEQYF. The rearrangement uses TRBV13 and TRBJ2-7, with D possibly TRBD1 on 5 matching bases. The CDR3 length is 13 residues. Trimming took off 5 bases at V and 3 bases at J, with 11 bases between the two ends. Germline V CDR1 and CDR2: PRHDT, FYEKMQ (reference sequence).